This T cell receptor beta chain was sequenced in a study of OX40 agonist ivuxolimab in advanced cancers. Study overall: Three partial responders included one hepatocellular carcinoma patient and two cutaneous melanoma patients.

Germline CDR1 and CDR2: SGHAT and FQNNGV. The CDR3 is made up of 14 amino acids. Trimming took 1 base from V and 4 from J, leaving 8 bases between them. This clone rates as medium-sized. The assay was immunoSEQ multiplex PCR, and TCRdb's table has in-frame clones only and misses some. Of fewer than 7,500 clones listed, 90% are singletons. The gene calls are TRBV11-2 and TRBJ2-1; D gene ambiguous. Specimen: CD4+ or CD8+ T cells sorted from blood, collected in a trial of the OX40 agonist ivuxolimab. This clonotype was obtained from an adult with an advanced solid tumor such as melanoma, head and neck, liver or kidney cancer. The DNA of the CDR3 is TGTGCCAGCAGCTTAGTAACTCCGTACAATGAGCAGTTCTTC. This gives the protein CASSLVTPYNEQFF.